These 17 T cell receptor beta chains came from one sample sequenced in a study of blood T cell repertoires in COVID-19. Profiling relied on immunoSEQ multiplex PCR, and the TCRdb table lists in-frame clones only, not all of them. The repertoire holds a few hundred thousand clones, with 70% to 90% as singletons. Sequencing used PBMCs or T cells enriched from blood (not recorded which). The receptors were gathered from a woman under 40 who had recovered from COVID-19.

CDR3 amino acids: CASSLTSGPGTGELFF. The CDR3 DNA sequence: TGTGCCAGCAGTTTAACTAGCGGACCTGGGACCGGGGAGCTGTTTTTT. The rearrangement uses TRBV28 and TRBJ2-2; 8 bases map to TRBD2. J gave up 5 bases and V 2 bases, and 7 bases lay outside the gene matches. Germline assignment: CDR1 MDHEN and CDR2 SYDVKM. This CDR3 spans 16 amino acids. Supplemented by reference TRBV28 and TRBJ2-2, the full variable domain reads DVKVTQSSRYLVKRTGEKVFLECVQDMDHENMFWYRQDPGLGLRLIYFSYDVKMKEKGDIPEGYSVSREKKERFSLILESASTNQTSMYLCASSLTSGPGTGELFFGEGSRLTVL.

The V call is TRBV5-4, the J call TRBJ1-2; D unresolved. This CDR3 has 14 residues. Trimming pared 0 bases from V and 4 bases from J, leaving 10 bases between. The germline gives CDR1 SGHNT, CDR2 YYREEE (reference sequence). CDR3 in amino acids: CASSLVSGRYGYTF. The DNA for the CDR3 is TGTGCCAGCAGCTTGGTTAGTGGGCGCTATGGCTACACCTTC.

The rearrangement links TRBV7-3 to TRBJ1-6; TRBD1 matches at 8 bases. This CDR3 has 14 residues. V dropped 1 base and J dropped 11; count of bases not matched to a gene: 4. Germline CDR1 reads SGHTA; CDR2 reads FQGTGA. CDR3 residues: CASSLNPQGAPLHF. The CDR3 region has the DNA TGTGCCAGCAGCTTAAACCCACAGGGGGCACCCCTCCACTTT.

The CDR3 sequence: CASSLVGSVAYEQYF. CDR3 coding DNA: TGTGCCAGCAGCTTAGTCGGTAGCGTGGCCTACGAGCAGTACTTC. The rearrangement joins TRBV7-2 to TRBJ2-7, with D possibly being TRBD2 (5 bases). V gave up 1 base and J gave up 2 bases, with 12 bases separating them. This CDR3 has 15 residues. Germline V CDR1 and CDR2: SGHTA, FQGNSA. Using reference TRBV7-2 and TRBJ2-7 for the parts outside the CDR3, the full variable domain is GAGVSQSPSNKVTEKGKDVELRCDPISGHTALYWYRQSLGQGLEFLIYFQGNSAPDKSGLPSDRFSAERTGGSVSTLTIQRTQQEDSAVYLCASSLVGSVAYEQYFGPGTRLTVT.

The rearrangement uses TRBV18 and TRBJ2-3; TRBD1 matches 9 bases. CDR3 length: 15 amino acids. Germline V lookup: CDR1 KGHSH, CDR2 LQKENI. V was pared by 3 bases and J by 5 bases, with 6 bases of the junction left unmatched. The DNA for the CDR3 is TGTGCCAGCTCACCGGGACAGGGAGTGAAAGATACGCAGTATTTT. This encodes CASSPGQGVKDTQYF.

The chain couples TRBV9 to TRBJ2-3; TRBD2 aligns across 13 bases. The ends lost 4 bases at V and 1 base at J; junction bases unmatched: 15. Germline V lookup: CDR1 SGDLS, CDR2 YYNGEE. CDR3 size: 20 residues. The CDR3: CASSPGLAGETRRGTDTQYF. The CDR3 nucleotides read TGTGCCAGCAGCCCTGGACTAGCGGGGGAGACGAGAAGGGGCACAGATACGCAGTATTTT.

The CDR3 loop is CASSRLAGVGEQYF. The CDR3 region has the DNA TGCGCCAGCAGCCGACTAGCGGGAGTGGGGGAGCAGTACTTC. The V gene is TRBV4-1, the J gene TRBJ2-7, with 12 bases lining up with TRBD2. V dropped 4 bases and J dropped 7; count of bases not matched to a gene: 5. The germline gives CDR1 MGHRA, CDR2 YSYEKL. The CDR3 covers 14 residues.

The CDR3 coding sequence is TGCAGCGCCAACGGGGGACAGGGGGCGGAGGAGACCCAGTACTTC. This translates into CSANGGQGAEETQYF. The chain is built from TRBV29-1 and TRBJ2-5; 12 nucleotides align to TRBD1. CDR3 length: 15 residues. The germline CDR1 and CDR2 sequences are SQVTM and ANQGSEA. The junction had 11 bases not matched to a gene; V was cut back by 7 bases and J by 5 bases.

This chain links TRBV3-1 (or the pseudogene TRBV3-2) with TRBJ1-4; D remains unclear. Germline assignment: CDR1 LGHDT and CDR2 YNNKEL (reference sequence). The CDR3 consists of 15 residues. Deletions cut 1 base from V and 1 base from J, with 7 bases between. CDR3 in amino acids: CASSQAPGTNEKLFF. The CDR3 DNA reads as TGTGCCAGCAGCCAAGCGCCAGGAACTAATGAAAAACTGTTTTTT.

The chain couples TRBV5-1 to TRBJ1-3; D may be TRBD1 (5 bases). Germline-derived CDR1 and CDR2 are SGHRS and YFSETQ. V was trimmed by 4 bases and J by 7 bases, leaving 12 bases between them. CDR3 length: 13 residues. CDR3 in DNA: TGCGCCAGCAGCCCCGGACGGGGGAACACCATATATTTT. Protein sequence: CASSPGRGNTIYF.

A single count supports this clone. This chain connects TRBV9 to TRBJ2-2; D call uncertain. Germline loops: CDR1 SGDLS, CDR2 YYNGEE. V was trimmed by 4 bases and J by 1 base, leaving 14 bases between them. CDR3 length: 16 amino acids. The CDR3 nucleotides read TGTGCCAGCAGCACGACCCGACTTCGGAACACCGGGGAGCTGTTTTTT. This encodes CASSTTRLRNTGELFF.

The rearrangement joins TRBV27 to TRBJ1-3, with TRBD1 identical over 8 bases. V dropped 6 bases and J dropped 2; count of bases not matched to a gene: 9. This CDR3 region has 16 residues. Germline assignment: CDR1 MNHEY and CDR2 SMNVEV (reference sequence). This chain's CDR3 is CASRTGIQGAGNTIYF. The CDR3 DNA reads TGTGCCAGCAGGACCGGAATACAGGGGGCTGGAAACACCATATATTTT.

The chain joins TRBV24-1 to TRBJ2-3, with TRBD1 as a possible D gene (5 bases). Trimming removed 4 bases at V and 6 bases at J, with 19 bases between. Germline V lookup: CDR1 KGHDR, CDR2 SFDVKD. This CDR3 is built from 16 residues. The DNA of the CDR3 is TGTGCCACCAGTGACCTAAGCGCCAGGGTGCCGGATACGCAGTATTTT. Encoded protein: CATSDLSARVPDTQYF.

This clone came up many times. CDR3 loop: CASSPTGTSGRSVDTQYF. DNA for the CDR3: TGTGCCAGCAGCCCTACCGGGACTAGCGGGAGAAGTGTGGATACGCAGTATTTT. This sequence joins TRBV13 and TRBJ2-3; 14 bases are a match to TRBD2. After removal of 5 bases from V and 6 bases from J, the junction contained 13 bases not matched to a gene. Per the germline V gene, CDR1 is PRHDT and CDR2 is FYEKMQ (reference sequence). This CDR3 comprises 18 residues.

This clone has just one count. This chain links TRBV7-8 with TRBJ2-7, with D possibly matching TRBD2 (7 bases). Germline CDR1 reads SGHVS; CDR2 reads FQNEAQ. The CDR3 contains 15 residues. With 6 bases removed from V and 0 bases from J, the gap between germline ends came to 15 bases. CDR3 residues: CASRSRGANSYEQYF. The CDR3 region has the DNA TGTGCCAGCAGGAGTCGGGGGGCTAACTCCTACGAGCAGTACTTC.

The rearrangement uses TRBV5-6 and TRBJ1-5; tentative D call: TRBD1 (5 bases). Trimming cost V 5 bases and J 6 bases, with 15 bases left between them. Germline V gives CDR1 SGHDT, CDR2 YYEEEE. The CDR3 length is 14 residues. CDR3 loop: CASSPLGDGQPQHF. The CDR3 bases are TGTGCCAGCAGTCCCCTAGGGGATGGTCAGCCCCAGCATTTT.

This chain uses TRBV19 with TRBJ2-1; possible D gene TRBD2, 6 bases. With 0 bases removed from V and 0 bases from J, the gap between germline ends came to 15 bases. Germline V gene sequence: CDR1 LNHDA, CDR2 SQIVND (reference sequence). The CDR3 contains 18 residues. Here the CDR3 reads CASSIDPRGTSSYNEQFF. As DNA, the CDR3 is TGTGCCAGTAGTATAGATCCTCGCGGGACGAGCTCCTACAATGAGCAGTTCTTC.